The 3 T cell receptor beta chains given below trace back to one sample, sequenced in a study of shared clonotypes between healthy human individuals. Generated by immunoSEQ multiplex PCR, the TCRdb table keeps only in-frame clones and is missing some. The sample yields 180,000 or so clones, roughly 93% seen once. Sequencing was done on a sample of naive CD4+ T cells sorted from blood. Stated subset: CD45RA+ positively selected. These receptors all stem from a woman aged 25 to 39 in good health.

V and J are TRBV4-2 and TRBJ2-1; 8 nucleotides agree with TRBD2. This CDR3 is built from 14 residues. Germline CDR1 LGHNA, CDR2 YNFKEQ. Trimming removed 1 base from V and 5 bases from J; junction bases left unmatched: 1. The CDR3 DNA follows: TGTGCCAGCAGCCAAGGGACTAGCAACAATGAGCAGTTCTTC. Amino acid sequence: CASSQGTSNNEQFF.

V usage is TRBV5-1 and J usage is TRBJ2-7, with D possibly TRBD2 on 6 matching bases. CDR3 size: 12 residues. Looked up from germline, CDR1 is SGHRS and CDR2 is YFSETQ. V was cut by 6 bases and J by 3 bases, with 10 bases left in between. For the CDR3, the DNA is TGCGCCAGCACGGGGGACCTCTACGAGCAGTACTTC. Translated: CASTGDLYEQYF.

The chain uses TRBV7-9 and TRBJ1-3, with D possibly TRBD1 on 5 matching bases. Germline values: CDR1 SEHNR, CDR2 FQNEAQ (reference sequence). There are 15 residues in the CDR3. Trimming cost V 0 bases and J 2 bases, with 8 bases left between them. The CDR3 region is CASSLAPGTGNTIYF. Here the CDR3 DNA reads TGTGCCAGCAGCTTAGCCCCAGGGACTGGAAACACCATATATTTT.